Listed below are T cell receptor beta chains from one sample, sequenced in a study of kidney transplant recipient with SARS-CoV-2 infection. MiXCR, applied by TCRdb to the reads, yields one record per CDR3 protein. Among some 220,000 distinct CDR3 sequences, about 30% were seen once, and the ten largest hold 7% to 8%. The material sequenced was a blood sample, taken at baseline and on roughly day 120 from a kidney transplant recipient. These receptors all stem from a young adult male patient who had COVID-19 and was a kidney transplant recipient. Some T cells may arise from the graft donor. Both conserved end residues are part of each CDR3. D genes are given only for firm matches. For some rows the clone size is stated as once, few or many, or as a class when expanded; others skip it.

>13|TRBJ1-5|TRBV27|-|many
CASSPGYGQPQHF
TGTGCCAGCAGTCCTGGGTATGGCCAGCCCCAGCATTTT
>12|TRBJ2-1|TRBV20-1|-|many
CSAEPSTTEQFF
TGCAGTGCCGAACCGTCTACCACGGAGCAGTTCTTC
>17|TRBJ1-2|TRBV25-1|-|many
CASSGMQELGKTYGYTF
TGTGCCAGCAGTGGCATGCAAGAACTGGGAAAGACCTATGGCTACACCTTC
>13|TRBJ1-2|TRBV3-1|-|many
CASSQVGGNGYTF
TGTGCCAGCAGCCAAGTTGGTGGGAATGGCTACACCTTC
>15|TRBJ1-3|TRBV7-8|-|many
CASSRRAGAGNTIYF
TGTGCCAGCAGCCGGAGGGCAGGGGCTGGAAACACCATATATTTT
>17|TRBJ1-2|TRBV25-1|-|many
CASSLHAELGKTYGYTF
TGTGCCAGCAGTCTTCATGCAGAACTGGGAAAGACCTATGGCTACACCTTC
>17|TRBJ1-2|TRBV6-4|-|many
CASSNIGSHGKTYGYTF
TGTGCCAGCAGTAATATCGGCTCACACGGAAAGACCTATGGCTACACCTTC
>14|TRBJ2-7|TRBV24-1|TRBD2|many
CATSPGRRPYEQYF
TGTGCCACCAGTCCCGGGAGGAGACCCTACGAGCAGTACTTC
>13|TRBJ1-1|TRBV27|-|many
CASSPTVWGEAFF
TGTGCCAGCAGCCCGACGGTATGGGGTGAAGCTTTCTTT
>17|TRBJ2-3|TRBV21-1|-|few
CASRIAIATVMQDTQYF
TGTGCCAGCAGAATCGCAATAGCTACAGTCATGCAAGATACGCAGTATTTT
>11|TRBJ1-4|TRBV4-2|-|many
CADPQRLELFF
TGTGCCGACCCCCAAAGGCTGGAACTGTTTTTT
>14|TRBJ2-7|TRBV28|TRBD1|many
CASTYSDRGYEQYF
TGTGCCAGCACCTACTCGGACAGGGGATACGAGCAGTACTTC
>15|TRBJ2-7|TRBV7-3|TRBD2|many
CASSPHSGASYEQYF
TGTGCCAGCAGTCCCCACAGCGGGGCCTCCTACGAGCAGTACTTC
>12|TRBJ2-7|TRBV5-1|TRBD1|many
CASSKGAYEQYF
TGCGCCAGCAGCAAGGGGGCTTACGAGCAGTACTTC
>15|TRBJ2-7|TRBV2|TRBD2|many
CASSGRLAGVDEQYF
TGTGCCAGCAGTGGGCGACTAGCGGGAGTGGATGAGCAGTACTTC
>18|TRBJ2-7|TRBV6-5|TRBD2|many
CASSDPSTSGGPSYEQYF
TGTGCCAGCAGTGACCCCTCGACTAGCGGGGGGCCCTCCTACGAGCAGTACTTC
>13|TRBJ1-1|TRBV19|-|-
CASKGRLETEAFF
TGTGCCAGTAAGGGCAGGTTGGAAACTGAAGCTTTCTTT
>18|TRBJ1-5|TRBV19|-|many
CASSHPWGGHPEEQPQHF
TGTGCCAGTAGCCACCCTTGGGGGGGACACCCGGAGGAGCAGCCCCAGCATTTT
>17|TRBJ1-2|TRBV6-9|-|many
CASSLTSPYGKTYGYTF
TGTGCCAGCAGTTTGACCTCGCCTTACGGAAAGACCTATGGCTACACCTTC
>15|TRBJ2-5|TRBV7-9|-|-
CASSLAIGEEETQYF
TGTGCCAGCAGCTTAGCGATAGGGGAGGAAGAGACCCAGTACTTC
>16|TRBJ1-2|TRBV28|-|many
CASNRGSLDGPYGYTF
TGTGCCAGCAATAGAGGGTCTCTGGACGGCCCCTATGGCTACACCTTC
>14|TRBJ2-7|TRBV11-2|-|-
CASSPAWANREQYF
TGTGCCAGCAGTCCCGCCTGGGCAAATCGCGAGCAGTACTTC
>17|TRBJ1-2|TRBV12-3/TRBV12-4|-|many
CASSAFSSFRKTYGYTF
TGTGCCAGCAGTGCTTTCTCCAGCTTCCGAAAGACCTATGGCTACACCTTC
>13|TRBJ2-4|TRBV5-8|TRBD1|-
CASSLETGNIQYF
TGTGCCAGCAGCTTGGAGACAGGGAACATTCAGTACTTC
>16|TRBJ1-2|TRBV5-5|-|many
CASAICVSRKTYGYTF
TGTGCCAGCGCAATCTGTGTCTCGCGAAAGACCTATGGCTACACCTTC
>16|TRBJ1-5|TRBV19|-|many
CASSIRTPRVRQPQHF
TGTGCCAGTAGTATACGGACCCCGAGGGTACGTCAGCCCCAGCATTTT
>18|TRBJ2-6|TRBV22-1|-|many
CPGSGHRKRTKSGQRLTF
TGTCCTGGGAGTGGTCATAGAAAGCGAACAAAGTCGGGCCAACGTCTGACTTTC
>10|TRBJ2-1|TRBV9|-|many
CASSASEQFF
TGTGCCAGCAGCGCCAGTGAGCAGTTCTTC
>15|TRBJ2-1|TRBV20-1|TRBD2|-
CSASRGLAVYNEQFF
TGCAGTGCTAGTAGAGGGCTAGCGGTCTACAATGAGCAGTTCTTC
>17|TRBJ1-3|TRBV3-1|-|-
CASSQDHRQGSGITICF
TGTGCCAGCAGCCAAGATCACAGGCAGGGATCTGGAATCACCATATGTTTT
>15|TRBJ1-5|TRBV7-6|-|many
CASSPRGIGNQPQHF
TGTGCCAGCAGTCCTAGGGGGATTGGGAATCAGCCCCAGCATTTT
>17|TRBJ2-1|TRBV15|-|many
CATSRAIGASSYNEQFF
TGTGCCACCAGCAGAGCCATTGGCGCCAGCTCCTACAATGAGCAGTTCTTC
>16|TRBJ2-1|TRBV5-4|TRBD2|many
CASSLVPGRETDEQFF
TGTGCCAGCAGCTTGGTCCCGGGGCGGGAGACGGATGAGCAGTTCTTC
>14|TRBJ2-5|TRBV20-1|TRBD1|few
CSADPGTVKETQYF
TGCAGTGCGGATCCCGGGACAGTTAAAGAGACCCAGTACTTC
>14|TRBJ2-7|TRBV3-2|-|many
CASSPVMQATEQYF
TGTGCCAGCAGCCCCGTCATGCAGGCCACCGAGCAGTACTTC
>16|TRBJ1-2|TRBV30|-|many
CAWGKLRYRKTYGYTF
TGTGCCTGGGGGAAGCTGCGTTATAGAAAGACCTATGGCTACACCTTC
>17|TRBJ1-2|TRBV7-2|-|many
CASSSSSRDGKTYGYTF
TGTGCCAGCAGCAGCAGTAGCAGAGACGGAAAGACCTATGGCTACACCTTC
>12|TRBJ2-5|TRBV11-3|-|-
CASSRDQETQYF
TGTGCCAGCAGCCGGGACCAAGAGACCCAGTACTTC
>16|TRBJ2-4|TRBV20-1|TRBD2|few
CSAKGMAGGSQNIQYF
TGCAGTGCTAAGGGGATGGCGGGAGGGTCCCAAAACATTCAGTACTTC
>12|TRBJ2-7|TRBV9|-|many
CASSVEGFKQYF
TGTGCCAGCAGCGTAGAAGGTTTCAAGCAGTACTTC
>11|TRBJ2-7|TRBV18|-|many
CASSPGREQYF
TGTGCCAGCTCACCAGGGAGAGAGCAGTACTTC
>13|TRBJ2-2|TRBV27|-|-
CARSYTNTGELFF
TGTGCCAGAAGTTATACGAACACCGGGGAGCTGTTTTTT
>13|TRBJ2-3|TRBV5-5|-|-
CASSLNYQDTQYF
TGTGCCAGCAGCTTGAACTATCAAGATACGCAGTATTTT
>15|TRBJ1-2|TRBV19|TRBD1|many
CASSTQHRDSYGYTF
TGTGCCAGTAGTACACAACACCGGGACAGCTATGGCTACACCTTC
>18|TRBJ1-1|TRBV19|-|many
CASSIGLPRTGLNTEAFF
TGTGCCAGTAGTATAGGACTTCCTCGAACAGGGCTGAACACTGAAGCTTTCTTT
>17|TRBJ2-1|TRBV28|-|many
CASSSFKVGGSYNEQFF
TGTGCCAGCAGTTCCTTCAAAGTCGGGGGATCCTACAATGAGCAGTTCTTC
>17|TRBJ1-2|TRBV10-1|-|many
CASSTFLRSRKTYGYTF
TGCGCCAGCAGTACCTTTTTAAGATCGCGAAAGACCTATGGCTACACCTTC
>17|TRBJ1-2|TRBV10-2|-|many
CASSLSRTSRKTYGYTF
TGTGCCAGCAGCTTATCTAGAACAAGCAGAAAGACCTATGGCTACACCTTC
>15|TRBJ1-3|TRBV7-9|-|many
CASSRDRISGNTIYF
TGTGCCAGCAGTCGTGACAGGATCTCTGGAAACACCATATATTTT
>16|TRBJ2-2|TRBV28|-|many
CASSPPEGTNTGELFF
TGTGCCAGCAGCCCCCCGGAGGGAACGAACACCGGGGAGCTGTTTTTT
>16|TRBJ1-2|TRBV5-4|-|many
CASKHYVPGKTYGYTF
TGTGCCAGCAAGCATTACGTACCAGGAAAGACCTATGGCTACACCTTC
>12|TRBJ2-7|TRBV28|-|many
CASSFWRTEQSF
TGTGCCAGCAGTTTTTGGAGGACAGAACAATCTTTC
>13|TRBJ2-1|TRBV4-1|TRBD2|-
CASSLGGSGEQFF
TGCGCCAGCAGCCTGGGGGGGAGCGGGGAGCAGTTCTTC
>14|TRBJ2-7|TRBV3-2|-|many
CASSPPGRTYEQYF
TGTGCCAGCAGCCCCCCGGGACGGACCTACGAGCAGTACTTC
>17|TRBJ1-2|TRBV11-1|-|-
CASGRRGKAGKTYGYTF
TGTGCCAGCGGCAGAAGAGGTAAGGCTGGAAAGACCTATGGCTACACCTTC
>15|TRBJ2-1|TRBV12-3/TRBV12-4|TRBD2|-
CASRGTSPDSNEQFF
TGTGCCAGCAGGGGGACTAGCCCGGACTCCAATGAGCAGTTCTTC
>13|TRBJ2-7|TRBV7-8|-|many
CASRLSGPYEQYF
TGTGCCAGCAGGTTGTCAGGGCCATACGAGCAGTACTTC